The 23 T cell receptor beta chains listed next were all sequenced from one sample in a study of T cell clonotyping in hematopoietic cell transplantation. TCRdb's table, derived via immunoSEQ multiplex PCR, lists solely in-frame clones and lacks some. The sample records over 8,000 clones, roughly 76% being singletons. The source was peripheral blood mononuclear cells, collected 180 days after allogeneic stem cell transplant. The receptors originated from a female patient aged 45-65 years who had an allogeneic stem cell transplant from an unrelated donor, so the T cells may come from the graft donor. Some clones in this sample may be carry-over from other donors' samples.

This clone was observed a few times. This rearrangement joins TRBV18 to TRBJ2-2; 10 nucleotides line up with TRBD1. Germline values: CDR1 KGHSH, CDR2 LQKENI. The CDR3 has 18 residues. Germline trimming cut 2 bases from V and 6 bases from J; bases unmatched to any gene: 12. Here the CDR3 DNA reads TGTGCCAGCTCACCAATCACCGGGACAGGGGATTTAGCCGGGGAGCTGTTTTTT. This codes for CASSPITGTGDLAGELFF. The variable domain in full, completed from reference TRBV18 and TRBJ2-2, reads NAGVMQNPRHLVRRRGQEARLRCSPMKGHSHVYWYRQLPEEGLKFMVYLQKENIIDESGMPKERFSAEFPKEGPSILRIQQVVRGDSAAYFCASSPITGTGDLAGELFFGEGSRLTVL.

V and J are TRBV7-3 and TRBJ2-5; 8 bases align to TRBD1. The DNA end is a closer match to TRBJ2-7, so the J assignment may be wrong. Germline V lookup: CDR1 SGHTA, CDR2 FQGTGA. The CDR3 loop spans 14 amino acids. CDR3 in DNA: TGTGCCAGCAGCCTCGGGACAGGCCACTACGAGCAGTACTTC. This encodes CASSLGTGHYEQYF.

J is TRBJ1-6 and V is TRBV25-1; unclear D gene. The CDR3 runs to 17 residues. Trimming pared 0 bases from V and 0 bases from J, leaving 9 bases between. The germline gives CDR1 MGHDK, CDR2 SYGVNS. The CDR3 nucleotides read TGTGCCAGCAGTGAATACGGCGCTAGCTCCTATAATTCACCCCTCCACTTT. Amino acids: CASSEYGASSYNSPLHF.

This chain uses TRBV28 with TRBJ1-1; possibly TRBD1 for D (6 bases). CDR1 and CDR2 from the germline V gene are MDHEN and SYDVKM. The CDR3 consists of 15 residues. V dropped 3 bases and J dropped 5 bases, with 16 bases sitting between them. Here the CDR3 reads CASSFLRGLETEAFF. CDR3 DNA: TGTGCCAGCAGTTTTCTCCGGGGGCTAGAGACTGAAGCTTTCTTT.

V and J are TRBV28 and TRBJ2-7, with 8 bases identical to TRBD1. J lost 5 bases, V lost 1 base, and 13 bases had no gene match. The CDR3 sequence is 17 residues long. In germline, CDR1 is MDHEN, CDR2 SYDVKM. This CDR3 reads CASSLFRRTGTLNEQYF. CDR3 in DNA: TGTGCCAGCAGTTTATTCCGAAGGACAGGGACCCTTAACGAGCAGTACTTC. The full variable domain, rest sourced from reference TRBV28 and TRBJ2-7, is DVKVTQSSRYLVKRTGEKVFLECVQDMDHENMFWYRQDPGLGLRLIYFSYDVKMKEKGDIPEGYSVSREKKERFSLILESASTNQTSMYLCASSLFRRTGTLNEQYFGPGTRLTVT.

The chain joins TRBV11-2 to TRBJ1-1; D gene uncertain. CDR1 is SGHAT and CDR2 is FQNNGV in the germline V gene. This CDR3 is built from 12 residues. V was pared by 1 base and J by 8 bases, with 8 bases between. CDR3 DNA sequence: TGTGCCAGCAGCTTAGGTGCACTCGAAGCTTTCTTT. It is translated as CASSLGALEAFF.

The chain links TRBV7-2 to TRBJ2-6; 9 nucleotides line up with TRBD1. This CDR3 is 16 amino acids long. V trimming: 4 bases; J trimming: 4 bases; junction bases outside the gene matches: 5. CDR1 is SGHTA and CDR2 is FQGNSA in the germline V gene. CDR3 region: CASSSGTGLGANVLTF. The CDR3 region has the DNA TGTGCCAGCAGCTCCGGGACAGGGCTCGGGGCCAACGTCCTGACTTTC.

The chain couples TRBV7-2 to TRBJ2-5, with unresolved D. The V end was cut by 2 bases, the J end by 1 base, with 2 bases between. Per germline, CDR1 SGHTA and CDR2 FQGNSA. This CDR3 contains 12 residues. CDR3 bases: TGTGCCAGCAGCTTAACCCAAGAGACCCAGTACTTC. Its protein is CASSLTQETQYF.

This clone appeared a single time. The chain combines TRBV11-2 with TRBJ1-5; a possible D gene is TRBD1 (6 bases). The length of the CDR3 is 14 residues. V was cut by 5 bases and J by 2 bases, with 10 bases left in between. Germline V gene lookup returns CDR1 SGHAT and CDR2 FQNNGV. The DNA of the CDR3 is TGTGCCAGCAGCCCCCGACAGGGCAATCAGCCCCAGCATTTT. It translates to CASSPRQGNQPQHF.

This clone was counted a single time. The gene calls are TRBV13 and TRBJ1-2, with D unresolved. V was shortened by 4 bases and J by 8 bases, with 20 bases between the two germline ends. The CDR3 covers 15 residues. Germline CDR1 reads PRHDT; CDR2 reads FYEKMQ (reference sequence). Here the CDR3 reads CASSSTPVGQEGYTF. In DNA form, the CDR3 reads TGTGCCAGCAGCTCGACCCCAGTAGGGCAGGAGGGCTACACCTTC.

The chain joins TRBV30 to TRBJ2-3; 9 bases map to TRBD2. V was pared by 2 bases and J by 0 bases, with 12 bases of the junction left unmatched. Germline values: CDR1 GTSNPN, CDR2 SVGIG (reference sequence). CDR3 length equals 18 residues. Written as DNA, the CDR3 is TGTGCCTGGAGTCCCCGTCGATTAGCGGGGGACAGCACAGATACGCAGTATTTT. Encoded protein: CAWSPRRLAGDSTDTQYF.

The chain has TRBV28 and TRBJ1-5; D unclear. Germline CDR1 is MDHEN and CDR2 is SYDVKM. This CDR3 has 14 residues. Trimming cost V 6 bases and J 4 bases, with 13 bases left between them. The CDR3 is CASRYPGRNQPQHF. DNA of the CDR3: TGTGCCAGCAGGTATCCCGGGCGGAATCAGCCCCAGCATTTT.

The CDR3 coding sequence is TGTGCCAGCAGCCAAAAGACTAGCGGCGTGAACGAGCAGTACTTC. It codes for CASSQKTSGVNEQYF. The genes are TRBV7-9 and TRBJ2-7, with 9 bases identical to TRBD2. The V and J ends lost 5 bases and 5 bases, in that order; junction bases with no gene match: 10. This CDR3 region has 15 residues. Germline CDR1 reads SEHNR; CDR2 reads FQNEAQ (reference sequence).

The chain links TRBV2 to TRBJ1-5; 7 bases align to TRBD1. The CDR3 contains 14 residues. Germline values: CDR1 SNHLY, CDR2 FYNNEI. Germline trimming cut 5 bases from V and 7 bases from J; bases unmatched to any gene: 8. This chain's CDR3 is CASSPGQAPQPQHF. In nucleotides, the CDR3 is TGTGCCAGCAGTCCCGGACAGGCACCCCAGCCCCAGCATTTT.

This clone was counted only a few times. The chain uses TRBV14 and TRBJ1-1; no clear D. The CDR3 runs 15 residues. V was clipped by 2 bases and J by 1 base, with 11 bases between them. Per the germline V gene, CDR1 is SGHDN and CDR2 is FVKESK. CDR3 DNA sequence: TGTGCCAGCAGCCAATTAGGTACGGCGAACACTGAAGCTTTCTTT. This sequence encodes CASSQLGTANTEAFF.

In DNA form, the CDR3 reads TGTGCCAGCAGCTTAGGGGGACTAGCGAGCCTCTACGAGCAGTACTTC. Protein product: CASSLGGLASLYEQYF. The chain uses TRBV7-2 and TRBJ2-5; 10 bases match TRBD2. Judging by the DNA end, TRBJ2-7 fits better; the J call may be wrong. There are 16 residues in the CDR3. Per germline, CDR1 SGHTA and CDR2 FQGNSA.

CDR3 DNA sequence: TGTGCCAGCAGCCCCCGGACAGGGGGCGCCTATAATTCACCCCTCCACTTT. The encoded protein is CASSPRTGGAYNSPLHF. The chain uses TRBV5-4 and TRBJ1-6; 11 bases match TRBD1. Trimming took 4 bases from V and 2 from J; bases not matched to a gene: 5. This CDR3 has 17 amino acids. Germline V gives CDR1 SGHNT, CDR2 YYREEE (reference sequence).

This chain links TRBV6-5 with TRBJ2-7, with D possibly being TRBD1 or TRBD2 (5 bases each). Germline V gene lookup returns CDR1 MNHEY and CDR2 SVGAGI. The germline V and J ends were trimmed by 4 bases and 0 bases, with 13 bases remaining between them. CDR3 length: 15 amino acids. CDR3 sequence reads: CASSSTWDGSYEQYF. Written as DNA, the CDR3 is TGTGCCAGCAGTTCTACTTGGGACGGCTCCTACGAGCAGTACTTC.

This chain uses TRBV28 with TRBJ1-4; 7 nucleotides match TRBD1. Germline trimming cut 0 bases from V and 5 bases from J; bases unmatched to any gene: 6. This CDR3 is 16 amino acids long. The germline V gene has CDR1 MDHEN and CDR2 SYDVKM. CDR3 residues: CASSLWEQGQNEKLFF. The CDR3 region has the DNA TGTGCCAGCAGTTTATGGGAACAGGGACAGAATGAAAAACTGTTTTTT.

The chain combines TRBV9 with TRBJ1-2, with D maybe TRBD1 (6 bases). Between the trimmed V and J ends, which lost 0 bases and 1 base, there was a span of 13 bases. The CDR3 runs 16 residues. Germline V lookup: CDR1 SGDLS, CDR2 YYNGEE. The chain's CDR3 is CASSVAQGRINYGYTF. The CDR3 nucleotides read TGTGCCAGCAGCGTAGCTCAGGGGCGGATTAACTATGGCTACACCTTC.

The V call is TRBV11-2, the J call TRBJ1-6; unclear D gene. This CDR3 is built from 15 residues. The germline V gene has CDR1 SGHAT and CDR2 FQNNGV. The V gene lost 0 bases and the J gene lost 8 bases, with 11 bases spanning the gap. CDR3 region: CASSLDQDGDSPLHF. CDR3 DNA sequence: TGTGCCAGCAGCTTAGATCAGGACGGAGATTCACCCCTCCACTTT.

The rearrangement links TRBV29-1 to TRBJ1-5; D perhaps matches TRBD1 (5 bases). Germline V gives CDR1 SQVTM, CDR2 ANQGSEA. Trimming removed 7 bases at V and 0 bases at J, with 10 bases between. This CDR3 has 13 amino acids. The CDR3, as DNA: TGCAGCGCTACCAGGGATAGCAATCAGCCCCAGCATTTT. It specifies CSATRDSNQPQHF.

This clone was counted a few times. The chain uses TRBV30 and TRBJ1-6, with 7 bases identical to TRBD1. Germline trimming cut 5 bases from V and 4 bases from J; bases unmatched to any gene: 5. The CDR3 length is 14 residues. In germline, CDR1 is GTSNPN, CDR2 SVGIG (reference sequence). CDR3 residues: CAWDRAIYNSPLHF. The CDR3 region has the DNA TGTGCCTGGGACAGGGCAATTTATAATTCACCCCTCCACTTT.